This TCR beta chain derives from a study of blood T cell repertoires in COVID-19. Overall study: COVID-19 samples from acute and convalescent phases originated in the United States, Italy and Spain.

Original processing notes: The authors estimated nucleated cell counts from reference gene primer amplification. Assay: immunoSEQ multiplex PCR; the TCRdb copy retains only in-frame clones and omits some. V and J calls and clone size are given by that table; D and trimming were obtained from the DNA. This table has some 27,000 clones, about 83% appearing once. Germline V CDR1 and CDR2: SGHRS, YFSETQ. This CDR3 contains 18 residues. The ends lost 0 bases at V and 1 base at J; junction bases unmatched: 8. The receptor was isolated from a human donor in a cohort sampled during active COVID-19. Specimen: peripheral blood. The chain employs TRBV5-1 and TRBJ2-5; 11 bases fit TRBD2. The CDR3 here is CASSLAGLGLAAQETQYF. The CDR3 DNA reads as TGCGCCAGCAGCTTGGCCGGGCTGGGACTAGCGGCCCAAGAGACCCAGTACTTC. The whole variable domain, remainder taken from reference TRBV5-1 and TRBJ2-5, is KAGVTQTPRYLIKTRGQQVTLSCSPISGHRSVSWYQQTPGQGLQFLFEYFSETQRNKGNFPGRFSGRQFSNSRSEMNVSTLELGDSALYLCASSLAGLGLAAQETQYFGPGTRLLVL.